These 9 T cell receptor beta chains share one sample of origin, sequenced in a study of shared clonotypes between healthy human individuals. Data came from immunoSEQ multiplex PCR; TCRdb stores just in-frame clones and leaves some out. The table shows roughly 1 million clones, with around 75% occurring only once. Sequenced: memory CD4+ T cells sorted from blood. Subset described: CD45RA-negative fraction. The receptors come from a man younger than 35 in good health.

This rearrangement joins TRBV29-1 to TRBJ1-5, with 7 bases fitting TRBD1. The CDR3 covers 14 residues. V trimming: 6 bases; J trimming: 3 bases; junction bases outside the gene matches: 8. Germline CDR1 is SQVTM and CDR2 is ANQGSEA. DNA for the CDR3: TGCAGCGTGTCCACACAGGGGACCAATCAGCCCCAGCATTTT. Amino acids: CSVSTQGTNQPQHF.

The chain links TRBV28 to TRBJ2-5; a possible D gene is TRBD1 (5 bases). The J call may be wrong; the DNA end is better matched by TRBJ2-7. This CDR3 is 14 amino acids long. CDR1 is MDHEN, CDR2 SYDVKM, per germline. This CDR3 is CASNHDSFSYEQYF. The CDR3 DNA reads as TGTGCCAGCAATCACGACAGCTTCTCCTACGAGCAGTACTTC.

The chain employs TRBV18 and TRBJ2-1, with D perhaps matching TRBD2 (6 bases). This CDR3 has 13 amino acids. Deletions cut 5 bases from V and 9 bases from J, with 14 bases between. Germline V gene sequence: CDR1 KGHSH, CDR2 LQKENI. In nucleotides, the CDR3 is TGTGCCAGCTCAAGGCGGGGAATAGGTGAGCAGTTCTTC. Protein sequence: CASSRRGIGEQFF.

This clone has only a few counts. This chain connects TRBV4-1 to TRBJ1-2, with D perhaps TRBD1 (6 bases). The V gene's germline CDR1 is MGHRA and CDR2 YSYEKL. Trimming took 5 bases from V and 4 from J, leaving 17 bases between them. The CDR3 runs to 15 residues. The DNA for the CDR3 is TGCGCCAGCAGCGGCCCTGGGGGCGCGATCTATGGCTACACCTTC. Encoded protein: CASSGPGGAIYGYTF.

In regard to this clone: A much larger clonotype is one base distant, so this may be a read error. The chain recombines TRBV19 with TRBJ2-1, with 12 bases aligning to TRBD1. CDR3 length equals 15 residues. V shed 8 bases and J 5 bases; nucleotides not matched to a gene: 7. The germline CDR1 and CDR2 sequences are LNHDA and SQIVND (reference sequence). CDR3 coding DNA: TGTGCCAGTGGCGGGACAGGGGGCTCGAACAATGAGCAGTTCTTC. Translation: CASGGTGGSNNEQFF. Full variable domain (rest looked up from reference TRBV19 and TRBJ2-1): DGGITQSPKYLFRKEGQNVTLSCEQNLNHDAMYWYRQDPGQGLRLIYYSQIVNDFQKGDIAEGYSVSREKKESFPLTVTSAQKNPTAFYLCASGGTGGSNNEQFFGPGTRLTVL.

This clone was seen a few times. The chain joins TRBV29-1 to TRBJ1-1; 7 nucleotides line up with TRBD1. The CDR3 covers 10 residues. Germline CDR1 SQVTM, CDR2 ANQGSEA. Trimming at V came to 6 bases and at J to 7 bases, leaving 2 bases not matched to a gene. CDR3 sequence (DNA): TGCAGCGTGGGACAGAATGAAGCTTTCTTT. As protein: CSVGQNEAFF.

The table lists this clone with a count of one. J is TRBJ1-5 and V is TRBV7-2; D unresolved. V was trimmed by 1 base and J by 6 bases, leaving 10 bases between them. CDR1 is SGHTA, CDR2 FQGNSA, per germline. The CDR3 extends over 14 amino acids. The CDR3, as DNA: TGTGCCAGCAGCTTAGAAGAGGGTCCTCAGCCCCAGCATTTT. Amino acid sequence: CASSLEEGPQPQHF.

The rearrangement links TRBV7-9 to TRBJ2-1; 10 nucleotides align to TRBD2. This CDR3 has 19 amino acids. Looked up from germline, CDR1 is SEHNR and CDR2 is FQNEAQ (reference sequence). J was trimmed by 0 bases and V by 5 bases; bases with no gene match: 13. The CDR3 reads CASSPKGLAGASSYNEQFF. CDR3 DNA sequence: TGTGCCAGCAGCCCTAAGGGGCTAGCGGGAGCGAGCTCCTACAATGAGCAGTTCTTC.

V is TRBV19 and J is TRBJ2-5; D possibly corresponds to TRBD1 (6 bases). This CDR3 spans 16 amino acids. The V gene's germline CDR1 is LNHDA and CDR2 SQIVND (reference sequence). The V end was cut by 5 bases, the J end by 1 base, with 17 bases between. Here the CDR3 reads CASSPNLGTIQETQYF. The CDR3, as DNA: TGTGCCAGTAGTCCGAACCTCGGGACAATCCAAGAGACCCAGTACTTC.